The next 11 T cell receptor beta chains were all read from a single sample in a study of CD8+CD57+ T cells in acquired aplastic anemia. Genomic DNA served as template for TCR beta VDJ and CDR3 profiling. TCRdb reanalysed the reads using MiXCR and keeps one entry per CDR3 protein. Of around 190,000 distinct CDR3 sequences listed, over 55% are singletons. The sequencing sample was made of sorted CD4+, CD8+, or CD8+CD57+ T cells (not recorded which) from PBMCs. The receptors were gathered from a human donor in good health.

The chain uses TRBV14 and TRBJ2-7; D unresolved. CDR3 length equals 14 residues. V lost 0 bases and J lost 3, with 9 bases in between. Germline V gives CDR1 SGHDN, CDR2 FVKESK. CDR3 sequence (DNA): TGTGCCAGCAGCCAAGATCAGTTTTACTACGAGCAGTACTTC. Amino acid sequence: CASSQDQFYYEQYF.

The rearrangement joins TRBV6-4 to TRBJ2-3; D unresolved. The germline gives CDR1 MRHNA, CDR2 SNTAGT. The CDR3 extends over 12 amino acids. The V and J ends lost 6 bases and 3 bases respectively, with 7 bases between them. CDR3 in amino acids: CASRDGTDTQYF. CDR3 DNA sequence: TGTGCCAGCAGGGACGGGACAGATACGCAGTATTTT.

This clonotype turned up a few times. The chain combines TRBV19 with TRBJ1-2, with D unresolved. CDR3 size: 13 residues. Between the trimmed V and J ends, which lost 3 bases and 1 base, there was a span of 6 bases. Germline-derived CDR1 and CDR2 are LNHDA and SQIVND (reference sequence). CDR3 loop: CASSIYSNYGYTF. CDR3 bases: TGTGCCAGTAGTATCTACAGTAACTATGGCTACACCTTC.

This clonotype was picked up many times. The J gene is TRBJ2-7, the V gene TRBV4-1; tentatively, D is TRBD2 (6 bases). The CDR3 has 14 amino acids. Trimming cost V 1 base and J 0 bases, with 7 bases left between them. In germline, CDR1 is MGHRA, CDR2 YSYEKL. The CDR3 coding sequence is TGCGCCAGCAGCCAAGGGGACTCCTCCTACGAGCAGTACTTC. Translated, it gives CASSQGDSSYEQYF.

The chain recombines TRBV20-1 with TRBJ1-5; no clear D. Germline V gene data show CDR1 as DFQATT and CDR2 as SNEGSKA (reference sequence). Trimming took 3 bases from V and 3 from J, leaving 9 bases between them. This CDR3 comprises 13 residues. CDR3 region: CSARLQPNQPQHF. The DNA for the CDR3 is TGCAGTGCTAGGCTGCAGCCCAATCAGCCCCAGCATTTT.

V usage is TRBV20-1 and J usage is TRBJ2-3; TRBD2 is a possible D gene (6 bases). The CDR3 has 13 amino acids. Germline CDR1 is DFQATT and CDR2 is SNEGSKA (reference sequence). Between the trimmed V and J ends, which lost 1 base and 2 bases, there was a span of 7 bases. The chain's CDR3 is CSARGDFTDTQYF. CDR3 in DNA: TGCAGTGCTAGAGGGGACTTCACAGATACGCAGTATTTT.

This clonotype was observed a few times. V and J are TRBV20-1 and TRBJ2-5, with 10 bases fitting TRBD1. V gave up 6 bases and J gave up 3 bases; unmatched junction bases: 4. Germline V CDR1 and CDR2: DFQATT, SNEGSKA (reference sequence). The CDR3 length is 13 residues. In nucleotides, the CDR3 is TGCAGTGCAAGACAGGGGGCGGAAGAGACCCAGTACTTC. It codes for CSARQGAEETQYF.

This chain connects TRBV7-8 to TRBJ1-1; D unresolved. The CDR3 is 13 residues long. Trimming pared 5 bases from V and 5 bases from J, leaving 12 bases between. The germline V gene has CDR1 SGHVS and CDR2 FQNEAQ. The CDR3 DNA is TGTGCCAGCAGCCCACAAGTTCGGACTGAAGCTTTCTTT. Its protein product is CASSPQVRTEAFF.

The chain carries TRBV14 and TRBJ2-7; a possible D gene is TRBD2 (6 bases). Per germline, CDR1 SGHDN and CDR2 FVKESK. The CDR3 is 14 amino acids. Trimming cost V 4 bases and J 2 bases, with 12 bases left between them. Here the CDR3 reads CASSPTGDAYEQYF. DNA of the CDR3: TGTGCCAGCAGCCCAACGGGGGATGCCTACGAGCAGTACTTC.

The V call is TRBV5-6, the J call TRBJ2-7; D is unclear. The V gene lost 4 bases and the J gene lost 6 bases, with 17 bases spanning the gap. Germline V gene data show CDR1 as SGHDT and CDR2 as YYEEEE. There are 14 residues in the CDR3. CDR3 protein: CASSRRLASGEQYF. Written as DNA, the CDR3 is TGTGCCAGCAGCCGACGACTGGCGTCGGGCGAGCAGTACTTC. The variable domain in full, completed from reference TRBV5-6 and TRBJ2-7, reads DAGVTQSPTHLIKTRGQQVTLRCSPKSGHDTVSWYQQALGQGPQFIFQYYEEEERQRGNFPDRFSGHQFPNYSSELNVNALLLGDSALYLCASSRRLASGEQYFGPGTRLTVT.

V gene TRBV6-6 combines with J gene TRBJ2-5; 13 nucleotides agree with TRBD2. CDR1 is MNHNY and CDR2 is SVGAGI in the germline V gene (reference sequence). V trimming: 6 bases; J trimming: 5 bases; junction bases outside the gene matches: 9. The CDR3 runs 16 residues. The CDR3 reads CASRLAGGRLQETQYF. The CDR3 DNA sequence: TGTGCCAGCAGACTAGCGGGAGGGAGGCTCCAGGAGACCCAGTACTTC.